The 5 T cell receptor beta chains below come from one sample, sequenced in a study of cytomegalovirus exposure and HLA in healthy donors. The PCR contained 60 Vbeta and 13 Jbeta primers. The repertoire was sequenced with immunoSEQ multiplex PCR; TCRdb's copy has only in-frame clones and lacks some. The sample comprises 110,000 to 150,000 clones, roughly 70% of which are singletons, and 7% rests with the top ten. The sequencing input was PBMCs. The receptors here all came from a man aged 30 to 45 in good health and CMV-seronegative.

V usage is TRBV4-2 and J usage is TRBJ2-7; 7 bases agree with TRBD2. Germline V lookup: CDR1 LGHNA, CDR2 YNFKEQ. The CDR3 spans 18 residues. V lost 4 bases and J lost 4; bases outside the gene matches: 19. CDR3 in amino acids: CASSLRWGGVAGNYEQYF. DNA for the CDR3: TGTGCCAGCAGCCTAAGATGGGGGGGAGTAGCGGGTAATTACGAGCAGTACTTC.

The chain couples TRBV11-2 to TRBJ1-2, with D unresolved. The germline V and J ends were trimmed by 0 bases and 10 bases, with 9 bases remaining between them. Germline V gives CDR1 SGHAT, CDR2 FQNNGV. The CDR3 covers 12 residues. CDR3 sequence reads: CASSLDRVSYTF. Written as DNA, the CDR3 is TGTGCCAGCAGCTTAGATCGAGTCTCCTACACCTTC.

The chain links TRBV27 to TRBJ1-2; D not resolved. CDR1 MNHEY and CDR2 SMNVEV come from the germline V gene (reference sequence). The CDR3 is made up of 12 amino acids. The V end lost 5 bases, the J end lost 4 bases, and 8 bases lay between the germline ends. CDR3 sequence: CASSREGYGYTF. CDR3 bases: TGTGCCAGCAGTCGGGAGGGCTATGGCTACACCTTC.

The genes are TRBV7-2 and TRBJ2-3; 8 nucleotides align to TRBD1. V shed 1 base and J 3 bases; nucleotides not matched to a gene: 3. There are 15 residues in the CDR3. The V gene's germline CDR1 is SGHTA and CDR2 FQGNSA. The CDR3 coding sequence is TGTGCCAGCAGCTTAGGGACAGGGCTTACAGATACGCAGTATTTT. Residues: CASSLGTGLTDTQYF.

The chain links TRBV2 to TRBJ2-3; 8 positions agree with TRBD2. The CDR3 spans 15 residues. The junction had 8 bases not matched to a gene; V was cut back by 6 bases and J by 3 bases. From germline, CDR1 is SNHLY and CDR2 FYNNEI. The CDR3 sequence is CASRAPQRGTDTQYF. The CDR3 DNA reads TGTGCCAGCAGGGCCCCACAGCGGGGGACAGATACGCAGTATTTT.